This T cell receptor (beta chain) came from a study of T-cell memory formation after mild COVID-19. Across the study: Largely, the TCR clusters proved donor specific.

Findings and caveats of the study: A balance of CD4 and CD8 characterized clones contracting day 15 to 85, whereas later expanders leaned CD4+. In second-wave clones peaking day 37, SARS-CoV-2 specificity remained unconfirmed.

The CDR3 runs 14 residues. Trimming pared 1 base from V and 1 base from J, leaving 8 bases between. Germline V gene data show CDR1 as SGDLS and CDR2 as YYNGEE. Constant-segment primers served in 5'RACE that generated TCR alpha and TCR beta cDNA libraries bearing sample barcodes and UMIs. Each CDR3 protein gets one entry after TCRdb re-called the 5' RACE reads with MiXCR. The sample carries 180,000 or so distinct CDR3 sequences, around a tenth recorded once. This clonotype was counted between two and nine times. Its antigen is as yet unknown. The gene calls are TRBV9 and TRBJ2-5; possible D gene TRBD2, 6 bases. Sequencing was done on a sample of PBMCs or a T cell subset sorted from them (not recorded which). The clonotype was recovered from a man between 18 and 29 years old who had mild COVID-19 (a few samples of this study predate the infection). Cell type and time point are not known. Written as DNA, the CDR3 is TGTGCCAGCAGCGTATCGCGGGGCCAAGAGACCCAGTACTTC. Its translation: CASSVSRGQETQYF.